These 30 T cell receptor beta chains came from one sample sequenced in a study of T cells after posttransplantation cyclophosphamide. TCRdb keeps only in-frame clones here, not all; method: immunoSEQ multiplex PCR. The sample holds around 34,000 clones, and no clone turns up only once. Input material: PBMCs. These receptors originate from a woman aged 45 to 65 in good health and a related stem cell transplant donor.

The genes are TRBV5-4 and TRBJ2-5, with 8 positions matching TRBD2. V shed 4 bases, J shed 2 bases, and the junction held 1 base outside the gene matches. The V gene's germline CDR1 is SGHNT and CDR2 YYREEE (reference sequence). CDR3 length: 13 residues. The CDR3 here is CASSPGGQETQYF. The CDR3 bases are TGTGCCAGCAGCCCGGGGGGGCAAGAGACCCAGTACTTC.

This clone has at least ten counts. The chain has TRBV11-2 and TRBJ2-3; 10 bases line up with TRBD2. The V gene's germline CDR1 is SGHAT and CDR2 FQNNGV. This CDR3 region has 15 residues. V lost 6 bases, J lost 1 base, and 4 bases stayed unmatched. CDR3 sequence (DNA): TGTGCCAGCAGGACCCTAGCGGGGGGCACAGATACGCAGTATTTT. Its protein is CASRTLAGGTDTQYF.

In this sample, this clone turned up a few times. V usage is TRBV5-1 and J usage is TRBJ2-3; 8 positions agree with TRBD2. CDR1 and CDR2 (germline): SGHRS, YFSETQ. V lost 7 bases to trimming and J lost 2 bases; unmatched junction nucleotides: 15. The CDR3 is made up of 17 amino acids. The CDR3 nucleotides are TGCGCCAGCTCTAGGGAGCGGGAGCCGATATTCACAGATACGCAGTATTTT. Amino acids: CASSREREPIFTDTQYF.

This clone showed up just a few times. The J gene is TRBJ1-1, the V gene TRBV9; D is uncertain. The V end was cut by 0 bases, the J end by 5 bases, with 14 bases between. This CDR3 comprises 15 residues. Per germline, CDR1 SGDLS and CDR2 YYNGEE. CDR3 in amino acids: CASSVESGWWTEAFF. The CDR3 coding sequence is TGTGCCAGCAGCGTAGAGTCAGGCTGGTGGACTGAAGCTTTCTTT.

This clone was observed at least ten times. CDR3 loop: CASGTSGSYNEQFF. The CDR3 DNA reads as TGTGCCAGCGGCACGAGCGGAAGTTACAATGAGCAGTTCTTC. J is TRBJ2-1 and V is TRBV7-2, with D tentatively TRBD2 (5 bases). The CDR3 has 14 residues. Germline CDR1 SGHTA, CDR2 FQGNSA. The V end lost 8 bases, the J end lost 4 bases, and 15 bases lay between the germline ends. Based on the CDR3 plus reference TRBV7-2 and TRBJ2-1, the full variable domain is GAGVSQSPSNKVTEKGKDVELRCDPISGHTALYWYRQSLGQGLEFLIYFQGNSAPDKSGLPSDRFSAERTGGSVSTLTIQRTQQEDSAVYLCASGTSGSYNEQFFGPGTRLTVL.

There are many counts of this clone. The rearrangement uses TRBV15 and TRBJ2-7, with 9 bases lining up with TRBD1. V shed 5 bases and J 2 bases; nucleotides not matched to a gene: 4. Germline CDR1 reads LNHNV; CDR2 reads YYDKDF (reference sequence). The CDR3 is 14 amino acids. The CDR3 sequence: CATSANRGPYEQYF. The CDR3 DNA reads TGTGCCACCAGCGCTAACAGGGGGCCCTACGAGCAGTACTTC.

This clone was counted at least ten times. The chain combines TRBV15 with TRBJ2-7, with D maybe TRBD2 (7 bases). CDR3 length: 16 residues. V was clipped by 0 bases and J by 7 bases, with 19 bases between them. Germline CDR1 LNHNV, CDR2 YYDKDF (reference sequence). The CDR3 nucleotides are TGTGCCACCAGCAGAGATCTGGTCGGGGAGGGACAAGAGCAGTACTTC. This sequence encodes CATSRDLVGEGQEQYF.

This clone has more than one count but fewer than ten. The chain couples TRBV18 to TRBJ2-7; TRBD2 aligns across 8 bases. The CDR3 covers 15 residues. V shed 2 bases, J shed 4 bases, and the junction held 7 bases outside the gene matches. CDR1 and CDR2 from the germline V gene are KGHSH and LQKENI. The CDR3 loop is CASSPEPAGVYEQYF. The CDR3 bases are TGTGCCAGCTCACCAGAGCCAGCGGGAGTATACGAGCAGTACTTC.

The genes are TRBV7-2 and TRBJ2-3; TRBD2 aligns across 7 bases. CDR1 is SGHTA, CDR2 FQGNSA, per germline. The ends lost 4 bases at V and 6 bases at J; junction bases unmatched: 1. This CDR3 comprises 12 residues. This CDR3 reads CASSSGGDTQYF. The CDR3 coding sequence is TGTGCCAGCAGCTCGGGGGGTGATACGCAGTATTTT.

This clone was counted many times. This chain connects TRBV7-9 to TRBJ2-7; D is undetermined. Germline CDR1 reads SEHNR; CDR2 reads FQNEAQ (reference sequence). Trimming pared 5 bases from V and 2 bases from J, leaving 7 bases between. The CDR3 has 12 residues. The CDR3 sequence is CASSPITYEQYF. The CDR3 DNA follows: TGTGCCAGCAGCCCTATTACCTACGAGCAGTACTTC.

This clone occurred many times. The chain recombines TRBV10-3 with TRBJ1-5, with TRBD1 identical over 7 bases. This CDR3 spans 15 amino acids. Germline loops: CDR1 ENHRY, CDR2 SYGVKD. J was trimmed by 3 bases and V by 2 bases; bases with no gene match: 4. CDR3 bases: TGTGCCATCAGTGAGGGGCAGGGGGACAATCAGCCCCAGCATTTT. This codes for CAISEGQGDNQPQHF.

There are a few counts of this clone. This sequence joins TRBV4-2 and TRBJ2-3; 9 positions match TRBD2. With 1 base clipped from V and 7 bases from J, the junction kept 9 bases outside the gene matches. The CDR3 has 16 residues. CDR1 is LGHNA and CDR2 is YNFKEQ in the germline V gene. The CDR3 is CASSQVPAGGMNTQYF. CDR3 nucleotides: TGTGCCAGCAGCCAAGTCCCAGCGGGAGGTATGAATACGCAGTATTTT.

This clone was detected only a few times. This chain connects TRBV29-1 to TRBJ1-5; D not resolved. Trimming took 4 bases from V and 0 from J, leaving 10 bases between them. CDR3 length equals 14 residues. Germline loops: CDR1 SQVTM, CDR2 ANQGSEA. In DNA, the CDR3 is TGCAGCGTTGCGAACACCAATAGCAATCAGCCCCAGCATTTT. Its protein product is CSVANTNSNQPQHF.

This clone was seen repeatedly, ten times or more. The chain couples TRBV28 to TRBJ2-1; 14 bases align to TRBD2. The V gene's germline CDR1 is MDHEN and CDR2 SYDVKM. There are 14 residues in the CDR3. V lost 10 bases and J lost 9; bases outside the gene matches: 8. Written as DNA, the CDR3 is TGTGCCACCGGGACTAGCGGGAGAGAGGCTGAGCAGTTCTTC. As protein: CATGTSGREAEQFF.

This clone has at least ten counts. The chain combines TRBV6-5 with TRBJ2-7; D is undetermined. This CDR3 comprises 15 residues. Trimming stripped 4 bases from V and 2 bases from J, with 15 bases between. The germline gives CDR1 MNHEY, CDR2 SVGAGI. Written as DNA, the CDR3 is TGTGCCAGCAGTTCCGACACACAATCCACCTACGAGCAGTACTTC. It translates to CASSSDTQSTYEQYF.

At least ten counts were recorded for this clone. The V and J genes are TRBV12-3 or TRBV12-4 and TRBJ2-3; 7 bases agree with TRBD1. Trimming cost V 6 bases and J 6 bases; bases outside gene matches: 12. The CDR3 runs 15 residues. The CDR3 loop is CASSSQGVALDTQYF. For the CDR3, the DNA is TGTGCCAGCAGCTCCCAGGGGGTTGCCCTGGATACGCAGTATTTT.

This clone was picked up many times. The V and J genes are TRBV25-1 and TRBJ1-2; D perhaps matches TRBD1 (6 bases). The V and J ends lost 5 bases and 8 bases respectively, with 12 bases between them. CDR1 and CDR2 (germline): MGHDK, SYGVNS. This CDR3 region has 12 residues. The chain's CDR3 is CASSKQGRGYTF. The DNA of the CDR3 is TGTGCCAGCAGTAAACAGGGTCGGGGCTACACCTTC.

This clone was counted ten times or more. The chain has TRBV9 and TRBJ2-7; TRBD1 agrees at 9 bases. The CDR3 sequence is 16 residues long. CDR1 SGDLS and CDR2 YYNGEE come from the germline V gene. With 3 bases clipped from V and 1 base from J, the junction kept 8 bases outside the gene matches. CDR3 coding DNA: TGTGCCAGCAGCGCCCGACCGGGACAGGGATCCTACGAGCAGTACTTC. Translation gives CASSARPGQGSYEQYF.

The table lists this clone with many counts. The chain is built from TRBV5-1 and TRBJ2-5, with D tentatively TRBD1 (6 bases). V was shortened by 5 bases and J by 9 bases, with 23 bases between the two germline ends. CDR1 and CDR2 from the germline V gene are SGHRS and YFSETQ. This CDR3 has 15 amino acids. The CDR3 coding sequence is TGCGCCAGCAGGATACCAGGGGTTGGGAATCGGGCCCAGTACTTC. It is translated as CASRIPGVGNRAQYF. The full variable domain, with the rest looked up from reference TRBV5-1 and TRBJ2-5, is KAGVTQTPRYLIKTRGQQVTLSCSPISGHRSVSWYQQTPGQGLQFLFEYFSETQRNKGNFPGRFSGRQFSNSRSEMNVSTLELGDSALYLCASRIPGVGNRAQYFGPGTRLLVL.

This clone was seen many times. The V call is TRBV7-6, the J call TRBJ2-1; TRBD2 might be the D (6 bases). This CDR3 comprises 13 residues. The V end lost 5 bases, the J end lost 4 bases, and 9 bases lay between the germline ends. Germline CDR1 and CDR2: SGHVS and FNYEAQ. CDR3 protein: CASSRDFYNEQFF. CDR3 sequence (DNA): TGTGCCAGCAGCCGGGACTTTTACAATGAGCAGTTCTTC.

This clone was found a few times. The V and J genes are TRBV7-3 and TRBJ2-3; TRBD1 aligns across 10 bases. Germline CDR1 reads SGHTA; CDR2 reads FQGTGA. V trimming: 5 bases; J trimming: 3 bases; junction bases outside the gene matches: 8. The CDR3 loop spans 16 amino acids. CDR3 region: CASSPQTGGPTDTQYF. Here the CDR3 DNA reads TGTGCCAGCAGCCCACAGACAGGGGGCCCTACAGATACGCAGTATTTT.

In this sample, this clone turned up many times. The chain joins TRBV6-2 or TRBV6-3 to TRBJ1-5; possibly TRBD1 for D (6 bases). CDR1 is MNHEY, CDR2 SVGEGT, per germline. The CDR3 extends over 16 amino acids. The ends were cut back, 2 bases at V and 2 bases at J, with 13 bases in the middle. This chain's CDR3 is CASSYGGQGGNQPQHF. CDR3 bases: TGTGCCAGCAGTTACGGGGGACAAGGGGGCAATCAGCCCCAGCATTTT.

This clone was seen at least ten times. This rearrangement joins TRBV5-1 to TRBJ1-4; tentative D call: TRBD1 (6 bases). The CDR3 totals 17 residues. Trimming removed 0 bases at V and 4 bases at J, with 16 bases between. CDR1 is SGHRS and CDR2 is YFSETQ in the germline V gene. The DNA of the CDR3 is TGCGCCAGCAGCTTGGGTGCCTGGACAGAGATTAATGAAAAACTGTTTTTT. Translation: CASSLGAWTEINEKLFF.

This clone was seen at least ten times. The chain joins TRBV10-3 to TRBJ2-7; TRBD1 is a possible D gene (5 bases). V lost 6 bases, J lost 5 bases, and 20 bases lay in between. The CDR3 has 15 residues. Germline V gene data show CDR1 as ENHRY and CDR2 as SYGVKD. The CDR3 spells CAIRPRFAGPHEQYF. In DNA, the CDR3 is TGTGCCATCAGACCCCGCTTCGCAGGGCCCCACGAGCAGTACTTC.

The chain has TRBV27 and TRBJ1-2; D gene uncertain. The CDR3 loop spans 11 amino acids. Germline lookup yields CDR1 MNHEY and CDR2 SMNVEV (reference sequence). With 5 bases removed from V and 4 bases from J, the gap between germline ends came to 5 bases. DNA of the CDR3: TGTGCCAGCAGTAACTTCTATGGCTACACCTTC. Its translation: CASSNFYGYTF.

This clone occurred a few times. The chain carries TRBV20-1 and TRBJ1-2; TRBD1 might be the D (5 bases). The CDR3 is 11 residues long. The germline V gene has CDR1 DFQATT and CDR2 SNEGSKA (reference sequence). Trimming took off 6 bases at V and 7 bases at J, with 12 bases between the two ends. In DNA form, the CDR3 reads TGCAGTGCCCCAGGGTCTAGTGGCTACACCTTC. This sequence encodes CSAPGSSGYTF.

This clone has ten or more counts. The chain recombines TRBV2 with TRBJ2-2, with D perhaps TRBD2 (5 bases). Germline V lookup: CDR1 SNHLY, CDR2 FYNNEI. The ends were cut back, 10 bases at V and 8 bases at J, with 20 bases in the middle. The CDR3 is 14 amino acids. The CDR3 region has the DNA TGTGCCACCACTCGGACTTCTTTAGGGGGGGAGCTGTTTTTT. Protein sequence: CATTRTSLGGELFF. The whole variable domain, remainder taken from reference TRBV2 and TRBJ2-2, is EPEVTQTPSHQVTQMGQEVILRCVPISNHLYFYWYRQILGQKVEFLVSFYNNEISEKSEIFDDQFSVERPDGSNFTLKIRSTKLEDSAMYFCATTRTSLGGELFFGEGSRLTVL.

Ten or more counts support this clone. The chain links TRBV6-2 or TRBV6-3 to TRBJ1-5; weak D call: TRBD1 (5 bases). Germline V CDR1 and CDR2: MNHEY, SVGEGT. Trimming took off 0 bases at V and 7 bases at J, with 19 bases between the two ends. The CDR3 consists of 17 residues. CDR3 amino acids: CASSYSNRGSDRQPQHF. The CDR3 DNA reads as TGTGCCAGCAGTTACTCGAATAGGGGCTCTGACCGACAGCCCCAGCATTTT.

Many counts were recorded for this clone. The chain couples TRBV19 to TRBJ1-4; TRBD1 matches at 8 bases. In germline, CDR1 is LNHDA, CDR2 SQIVND (reference sequence). The CDR3 length is 14 residues. The V and J ends lost 3 bases and 8 bases, in that order; junction bases with no gene match: 5. CDR3 coding DNA: TGTGCCAGTAGTATGACAGGGGCCGGAGAAAAACTGTTTTTT. Its translation: CASSMTGAGEKLFF.

This clone was recorded at least ten times. This sequence joins TRBV9 and TRBJ1-2, with TRBD1 matching 9 bases. J was trimmed by 4 bases and V by 0 bases; bases with no gene match: 4. The CDR3 spans 15 residues. Germline CDR1 and CDR2: SGDLS and YYNGEE. CDR3 in DNA: TGTGCCAGCAGCGTAGTGGGACAGGGTACCTATGGCTACACCTTC. This translates into CASSVVGQGTYGYTF. The full variable domain, completed using reference TRBV9 and TRBJ1-2, is DSGVTQTPKHLITATGQRVTLRCSPRSGDLSVYWYQQSLDQGLQFLIQYYNGEERAKGNILERFSAQQFPDLHSELNLSSLELGDSALYFCASSVVGQGTYGYTFGSGTRLTVV.